These 26 T cell receptor beta chains were all obtained from the same sample, sequenced in a study of regulatory T cells in long-lasting Graves disease. Time point meaning: newly diagnosed GD, antithyroid drugs for less than 3 months. Scientists built the TCR library using RNA that was extracted from PBMCs. Libraries of TCR beta came from iRepertoire HTBI primers plus Arm-PCR of CDR3 regions. TCRdb reprocessed the multiplex PCR reads via MiXCR and lists one record per CDR3 protein. The sample contains about 440,000 distinct CDR3 sequences, 15% of which appear only once. These data were likewise used in another study, on T cells in Graves' hyperthyroidism and ophthalmopathy.

The sample here was peripheral blood mononuclear cells (PBMCs), taken at new diagnosis, from a patient treated with antithyroid drugs. The receptor source for this set is a woman in her 30s with Graves disease.

The CDR3 sequence: CSARWTGAVNTEAFF. The CDR3 DNA follows: TGCAGTGCTAGATGGACAGGGGCGGTGAACACTGAAGCTTTCTTT. The chain has TRBV20-1 and TRBJ1-1; TRBD1 matches at 9 bases. Germline loops: CDR1 DFQATT, CDR2 SNEGSKA (reference sequence). V dropped 2 bases and J dropped 0; count of bases not matched to a gene: 4. This CDR3 is built from 15 residues.

The chain joins TRBV10-3 to TRBJ1-2; maybe TRBD1 (6 bases). The germline V gene has CDR1 ENHRY and CDR2 SYGVKD. V was shortened by 4 bases and J by 8 bases, with 14 bases between the two germline ends. This CDR3 is built from 13 residues. CDR3 sequence: CAISVGGARGYTF. For the CDR3, the DNA is TGTGCCATCAGTGTGGGGGGCGCGAGGGGCTACACCTTC.

This chain joins TRBV9 and TRBJ2-1, with D unresolved. Trimming took off 0 bases at V and 6 bases at J, with 13 bases between the two ends. The CDR3 has 15 amino acids. Germline CDR1 and CDR2: SGDLS and YYNGEE. The DNA for the CDR3 is TGTGCCAGCAGCGTAGGGGGTTCCCCTGGCAATGAGCAGTTCTTC. Encoded protein: CASSVGGSPGNEQFF.

V is TRBV10-3 and J is TRBJ1-4; D is perhaps TRBD1 (5 bases). Trimming took off 6 bases at V and 0 bases at J, with 17 bases between the two ends. Germline V gene data show CDR1 as ENHRY and CDR2 as SYGVKD. The CDR3 sequence is 17 residues long. The CDR3 nucleotides read TGTGCCATCAGCCAGCGGGGCAGGAAGGCAACTAATGAAAAACTGTTTTTT. This codes for CAISQRGRKATNEKLFF.

The rearrangement uses TRBV5-1 and TRBJ1-4, with D possibly matching TRBD1 (6 bases). Germline V gene lookup returns CDR1 SGHRS and CDR2 YFSETQ. Deletions cut 0 bases from V and 7 bases from J, with 10 bases between. This CDR3 has 14 amino acids. CDR3 amino acids: CASSLEARGEKLFF. The CDR3 region has the DNA TGCGCCAGCAGCTTGGAAGCCAGGGGTGAAAAACTGTTTTTT.

In its sample, this clonotype was seen many times. The V call is TRBV10-3, the J call TRBJ2-1; D is uncertain. Trimming pared 3 bases from V and 3 bases from J, leaving 0 bases between. CDR1 ENHRY and CDR2 SYGVKD come from the germline V gene. The CDR3 has 11 residues. CDR3 nucleotide sequence: TGTGCCATCAGTGACTACAATGAGCAGTTCTTC. Translated, it gives CAISDYNEQFF.

The rearrangement links TRBV6-2 or TRBV6-3 to TRBJ1-1; D perhaps matches TRBD1 (5 bases). CDR1 MNHEY and CDR2 SVGEGT come from the germline V gene. Deletions cut 11 bases from V and 0 bases from J, with 19 bases between. The CDR3 has 15 amino acids. The CDR3 sequence: CALTLLQAMNTEAFF. The CDR3 coding sequence is TGTGCCCTGACTCTACTACAGGCCATGAACACTGAAGCTTTCTTT.

This clonotype was found many times. This sequence joins TRBV6-1 and TRBJ2-1; 7 nucleotides agree with TRBD2. This CDR3 spans 15 amino acids. V lost 5 bases, J lost 6 bases, and 10 bases stayed unmatched. Germline V gives CDR1 MNHNS, CDR2 SASEGT. This CDR3 reads CASSRLLSSGNEQFF. In DNA, the CDR3 is TGTGCCAGCAGTCGGCTCCTCTCTAGCGGCAATGAGCAGTTCTTC.

This clonotype was counted at least ten times. This chain links TRBV29-1 with TRBJ1-1; D unresolved. The CDR3 totals 12 residues. Germline values: CDR1 SQVTM, CDR2 ANQGSEA. The V end lost 3 bases, the J end lost 5 bases, and 10 bases lay between the germline ends. The CDR3 coding sequence is TGCAGCGTTGACGCCTTGGGGACTGAAGCTTTCTTT. Translation gives CSVDALGTEAFF. Combining the CDR3 with reference TRBV29-1 and TRBJ1-1 gives the whole variable domain SAVISQKPSRDICQRGTSLTIQCQVDSQVTMMFWYRQQPGQSLTLIATANQGSEATYESGFVIDKFPISRPNLTFSTLTVSNMSPEDSSIYLCSVDALGTEAFFGQGTRLTVV.

This clonotype turned up a few times. The rearrangement uses TRBV13 and TRBJ2-1; the match to TRBD2 covers 8 bases. With 0 bases clipped from V and 9 bases from J, the junction kept 13 bases outside the gene matches. CDR3 length: 17 amino acids. Germline V gene lookup returns CDR1 PRHDT and CDR2 FYEKMQ (reference sequence). The CDR3 DNA sequence: TGTGCCAGCAGCTTAGGCCTTCGGGAGGGCCAGAAACCTGAGCAGTTCTTC. Translating gives CASSLGLREGQKPEQFF.

This clonotype occurred a few times. The germline gene is not matched at one end of the junction; a read error may be the cause. The DNA of the CDR3 is TGCAGTGCAAGAGCGGGGCTAGCCAAAAACATTCAGTACTTC. It encodes CSARAGLAKNIQYF. This chain uses TRBV20-1 with TRBJ2-4, with 7 bases matching TRBD2. The CDR3 length is 14 residues. Germline V lookup: CDR1 DFQATT, CDR2 SNEGSKA (reference sequence).

The V gene is TRBV6-2 or TRBV6-3, the J gene TRBJ2-3; 11 positions match TRBD2. The assigned J gene may be wrong: the sequence end matches TRBJ2-7 better. Looked up from germline, CDR1 is MNHEY and CDR2 is SVGEGT. This CDR3 region has 18 residues. The CDR3 reads CASSSTLLTSGTQGGQYF. In nucleotides, the CDR3 is TGTGCCAGCAGCTCTACTCTACTGACTAGCGGGACCCAGGGAGGGCAGTACTTC.

CDR3 amino acids: CATSDPRENEKLFF. The CDR3 DNA reads as TGTGCCACCAGTGACCCCAGGGAGAATGAAAAACTGTTTTTT. The chain joins TRBV24-1 to TRBJ1-4; the D gene is possibly TRBD1 (5 bases). V lost 4 bases and J 5 bases, leaving 10 bases between the germline ends. CDR3 length: 14 amino acids. CDR1 and CDR2 (germline): KGHDR, SFDVKD.

J is TRBJ1-1 and V is TRBV4-1; the D gene is possibly TRBD1 (6 bases). Germline V gene lookup returns CDR1 MGHRA and CDR2 YSYEKL. V lost 0 bases to trimming and J lost 0 bases, with 23 bases between them. The CDR3 covers 20 residues. The CDR3 region is CASSQDAFRGIDVMNTEAFF. For the CDR3, the DNA is TGCGCCAGCAGCCAAGATGCCTTTAGGGGGATTGACGTCATGAACACTGAAGCTTTCTTT.

At least ten counts were recorded for this clonotype. The chain recombines TRBV11-2 with TRBJ2-1; 7 bases agree with TRBD1. The CDR3 covers 14 residues. Per germline, CDR1 SGHAT and CDR2 FQNNGV. V gave up 5 bases and J gave up 8 bases; unmatched junction bases: 9. The DNA of the CDR3 is TGTGCCAGCAGCCTAGTGAGGGGGCGCGATGAGCAGTTCTTC. Its translation is CASSLVRGRDEQFF.

This clonotype occurred many times. J is TRBJ2-3 and V is TRBV20-1; 8 positions agree with TRBD2. V was clipped by 3 bases and J by 5 bases; unmatched bases: 22. Per the germline V gene, CDR1 is DFQATT and CDR2 is SNEGSKA (reference sequence). This CDR3 contains 19 residues. Written as DNA, the CDR3 is TGCAGTGCTAGGGCCCCCTTCGATAAGCGGGAGCGGGGTGGAGATACGCAGTATTTT. Protein product: CSARAPFDKRERGGDTQYF.

This clonotype was counted at least ten times. The J gene is TRBJ2-1, the V gene TRBV11-3; possible D gene TRBD2, 5 bases. Germline lookup yields CDR1 SGHNT and CDR2 YENEEA. The CDR3 is made up of 13 amino acids. Trimming left V 4 bases short and J 7 bases short, with 11 bases between. The CDR3 bases are TGTGCCAGCAGCTCGGAGGCCTTAAATGAGCAGTTCTTC. Translation: CASSSEALNEQFF.

This clonotype occurred many times. The V gene is TRBV11-2, the J gene TRBJ1-1; TRBD1 is a possible D gene (5 bases). The ends were cut back, 1 base at V and 0 bases at J, with 12 bases in the middle. Germline values: CDR1 SGHAT, CDR2 FQNNGV. There are 16 residues in the CDR3. As DNA, the CDR3 is TGTGCCAGCAGCTTAGCACTGGGCAGGGTGAACACTGAAGCTTTCTTT. Translation gives CASSLALGRVNTEAFF.

About this clonotype: No conserved phenylalanine or tryptophan ends this CDR3, so it is likely a read error. The rearrangement links TRBV19 to TRBJ1-5, with D maybe TRBD1 (6 bases). V lost 6 bases to trimming and J lost 4 bases, with 10 bases between them. Germline loops: CDR1 LNHDA, CDR2 SQIVND (reference sequence). The CDR3 loop spans 13 amino acids. CDR3 sequence: CASRQGRNQPQHL. The DNA for the CDR3 is TGTGCCAGTAGACAGGGTAGGAATCAGCCCCAGCATCTT.

This clonotype has just a few counts. The chain recombines TRBV29-1 with TRBJ2-3; unclear D gene. CDR1 is SQVTM, CDR2 ANQGSEA, per germline. This CDR3 region has 15 residues. Trimming took 4 bases from V and 0 from J, leaving 14 bases between them. CDR3 coding DNA: TGCAGCGTTGTGGCATCCCAAGTTAGCACAGATACGCAGTATTTT. Translated, it gives CSVVASQVSTDTQYF.

This clonotype has only a few counts. This may stem from a read error, because a much larger clone lies one nucleotide away. This rearrangement joins TRBV9 to TRBJ1-1; D is unresolved. Trimming removed 3 bases at V and 1 base at J, with 7 bases between. The CDR3 runs 13 residues. The germline V gene encodes CDR1 SGDLS and CDR2 YYNGEE. This chain's CDR3 is CASSASGNTEAFF. CDR3 nucleotides: TGTGCCAGCAGCGCCTCAGGGAACACTGAAGCTTTCTTT.

This clonotype was observed a handful of times. The rearrangement joins TRBV19 to TRBJ2-3, with TRBD2 matching 11 bases. CDR3 length: 15 residues. Looked up from germline, CDR1 is LNHDA and CDR2 is SQIVND (reference sequence). The V segment lost 7 bases and the J segment 4 bases; nucleotides outside the gene matches: 7. The CDR3: CASTTSGGSPDTQYF. CDR3 bases: TGTGCCAGTACTACTAGCGGGGGATCGCCAGATACGCAGTATTTT.

The chain uses TRBV19 and TRBJ2-1, with 8 bases identical to TRBD2. The CDR3 has 15 amino acids. The trim removed 4 bases at V and 7 bases at J, leaving 9 bases unmatched. CDR1 and CDR2 (germline): LNHDA, SQIVND (reference sequence). CDR3 sequence (DNA): TGTGCCAGTAGTACGGCGGGAGGCCATATAAATGAGCAGTTCTTC. Translated: CASSTAGGHINEQFF.

The chain uses TRBV9 and TRBJ2-2, with unresolved D. CDR1 and CDR2 from the germline V gene are SGDLS and YYNGEE. Trimming took off 4 bases at V and 5 bases at J, with 6 bases between the two ends. CDR3 length: 12 residues. The CDR3: CASSKRTGELFF. In DNA form, the CDR3 reads TGTGCCAGCAGCAAACGAACCGGGGAGCTGTTTTTT. Full variable domain (remainder filled in from reference TRBV9 and TRBJ2-2): DSGVTQTPKHLITATGQRVTLRCSPRSGDLSVYWYQQSLDQGLQFLIQYYNGEERAKGNILERFSAQQFPDLHSELNLSSLELGDSALYFCASSKRTGELFFGEGSRLTVL.

This clonotype was counted at least ten times. The chain combines TRBV10-3 with TRBJ1-6, with TRBD1 matching 8 bases. Germline assignment: CDR1 ENHRY and CDR2 SYGVKD. The trim removed 2 bases at V and 7 bases at J, leaving 7 bases unmatched. This CDR3 is 16 amino acids long. The CDR3 here is CAISEPQGATNSPLHF. The CDR3 DNA is TGTGCCATCAGTGAGCCGCAGGGGGCGACGAATTCACCCCTCCACTTT.

This clonotype occurred many times. The chain has TRBV28 and TRBJ1-1; 11 bases are a match to TRBD1. The ends lost 5 bases at V and 4 bases at J; junction bases unmatched: 3. The CDR3 length is 14 residues. Germline loops: CDR1 MDHEN, CDR2 SYDVKM. In DNA, the CDR3 is TGTGCCAGCAGTGTTGGACAGGGGGCCACTGAAGCTTTCTTT. Amino acid sequence: CASSVGQGATEAFF.